This T cell receptor beta chain was documented in a study of shared clonotypes between healthy human individuals. Only in-frame clones appear in the TCRdb table, and some are missing; sequencing was by immunoSEQ multiplex PCR. Of 1 million to 1.3 million clones in the sample, approximately 80% were seen once. V lost 1 base and J 0 bases, leaving 13 bases between the germline ends. The CDR3 has 16 residues. Per the germline V gene, CDR1 is LNHNV and CDR2 is YYDKDF (reference sequence). This TCR was recovered from a man younger than 30 in good health. Some clones in this sample may be carry-over from other donors' samples. Sequences were obtained from memory CD4+ T cells from PBMCs. Subset noted: CD45RA-negative fraction. The chain couples TRBV15 to TRBJ2-7; D is undetermined. The CDR3 DNA reads TGTGCCACCAGCAGAGTCTCCAGGACGCTCTCCTACGAGCAGTACTTC. It specifies CATSRVSRTLSYEQYF.